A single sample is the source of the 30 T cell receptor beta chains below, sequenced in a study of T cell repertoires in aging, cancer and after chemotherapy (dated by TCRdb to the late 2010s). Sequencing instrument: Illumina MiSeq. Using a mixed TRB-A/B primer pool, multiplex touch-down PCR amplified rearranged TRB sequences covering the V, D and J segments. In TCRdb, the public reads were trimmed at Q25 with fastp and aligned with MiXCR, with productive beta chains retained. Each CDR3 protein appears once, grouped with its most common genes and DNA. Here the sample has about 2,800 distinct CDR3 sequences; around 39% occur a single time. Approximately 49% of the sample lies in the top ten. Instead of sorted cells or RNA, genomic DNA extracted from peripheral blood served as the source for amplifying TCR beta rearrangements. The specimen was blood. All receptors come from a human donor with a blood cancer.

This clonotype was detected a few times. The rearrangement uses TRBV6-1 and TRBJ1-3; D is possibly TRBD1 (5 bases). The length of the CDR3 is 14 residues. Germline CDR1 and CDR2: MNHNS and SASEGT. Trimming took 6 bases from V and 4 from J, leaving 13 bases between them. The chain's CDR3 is CASSPPGMGNTIYF. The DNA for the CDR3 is TGTGCCAGCAGCCCCCCAGGGATGGGAAACACCATATATTTT.

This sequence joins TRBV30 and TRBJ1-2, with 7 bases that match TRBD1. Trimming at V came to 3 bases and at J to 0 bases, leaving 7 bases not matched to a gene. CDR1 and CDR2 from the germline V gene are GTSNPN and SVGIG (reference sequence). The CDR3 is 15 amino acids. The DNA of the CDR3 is TGTGCCTGGAGGATCCCCGGGACAGCTAACTATGGCTACACCTTC. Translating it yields CAWRIPGTANYGYTF.

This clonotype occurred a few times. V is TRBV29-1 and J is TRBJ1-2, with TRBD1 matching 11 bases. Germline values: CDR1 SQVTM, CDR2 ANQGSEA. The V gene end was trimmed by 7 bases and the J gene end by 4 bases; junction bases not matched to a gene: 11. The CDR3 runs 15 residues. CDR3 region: CSATTVGQGGYGYTF. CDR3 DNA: TGCAGCGCCACGACGGTGGGACAGGGGGGCTATGGCTACACCTTC. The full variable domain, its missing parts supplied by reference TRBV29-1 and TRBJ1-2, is SAVISQKPSRDICQRGTSLTIQCQVDSQVTMMFWYRQQPGQSLTLIATANQGSEATYESGFVIDKFPISRPNLTFSTLTVSNMSPEDSSIYLCSATTVGQGGYGYTFGSGTRLTVV.

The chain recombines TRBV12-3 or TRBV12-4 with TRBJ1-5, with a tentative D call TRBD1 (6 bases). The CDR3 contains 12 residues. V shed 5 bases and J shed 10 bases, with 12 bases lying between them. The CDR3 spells CASSPDRQPQHF. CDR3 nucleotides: TGTGCCAGCAGTCCAGACAGGCAACCCCAGCATTTT.

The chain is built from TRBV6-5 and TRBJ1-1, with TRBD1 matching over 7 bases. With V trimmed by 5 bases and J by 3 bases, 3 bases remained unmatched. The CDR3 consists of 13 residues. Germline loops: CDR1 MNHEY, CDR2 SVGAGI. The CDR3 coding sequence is TGTGCCAGCAGTCTACAGGGGTACACTGAAGCTTTCTTT. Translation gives CASSLQGYTEAFF.

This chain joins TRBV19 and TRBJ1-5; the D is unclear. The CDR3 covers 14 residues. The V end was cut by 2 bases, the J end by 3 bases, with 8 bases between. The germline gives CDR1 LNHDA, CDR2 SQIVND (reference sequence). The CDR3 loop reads CASSITHDNQPQHF. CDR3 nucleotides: TGTGCCAGTAGTATAACCCACGACAATCAGCCCCAGCATTTT.

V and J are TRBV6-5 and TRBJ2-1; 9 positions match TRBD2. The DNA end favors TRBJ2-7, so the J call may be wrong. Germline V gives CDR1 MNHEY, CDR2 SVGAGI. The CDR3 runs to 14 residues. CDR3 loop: CASSLREGNGEQYF. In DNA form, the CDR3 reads TGTGCCAGCAGTTTGCGGGAGGGAAATGGTGAGCAGTACTTC.

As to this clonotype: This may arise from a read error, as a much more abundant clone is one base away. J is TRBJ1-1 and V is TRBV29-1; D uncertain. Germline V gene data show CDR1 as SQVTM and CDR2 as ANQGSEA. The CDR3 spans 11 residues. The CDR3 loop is CSVGLKTEAFF. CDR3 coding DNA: TGCAGCGTTGGACTGAAAACTGAAGCTTTCTTT.

CDR3 nucleotide sequence: TGTGCCACCAGTGATTTGCTGGCGGGAGGATGGAATGAGCAGTTCTTC. Residues: CATSDLLAGGWNEQFF. The V and J genes are TRBV24-1 and TRBJ2-1; 8 positions agree with TRBD2. The ends lost 0 bases at V and 7 bases at J; junction bases unmatched: 7. CDR1 is KGHDR, CDR2 SFDVKD, per germline. The CDR3 sequence is 16 residues long.

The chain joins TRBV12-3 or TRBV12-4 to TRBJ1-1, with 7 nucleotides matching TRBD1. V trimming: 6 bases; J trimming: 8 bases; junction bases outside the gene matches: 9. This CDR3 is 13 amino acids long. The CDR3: CASRPRDSNEAFF. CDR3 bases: TGTGCCAGCAGGCCAAGGGACAGCAACGAAGCTTTCTTT.

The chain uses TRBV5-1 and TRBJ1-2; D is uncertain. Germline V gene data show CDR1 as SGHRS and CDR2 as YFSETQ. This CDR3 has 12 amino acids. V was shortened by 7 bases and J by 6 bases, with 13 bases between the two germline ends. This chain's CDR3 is CASRPGLDGYTF. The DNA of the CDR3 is TGCGCCAGCCGCCCCGGACTTGATGGCTACACCTTC. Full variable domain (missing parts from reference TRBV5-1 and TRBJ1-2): KAGVTQTPRYLIKTRGQQVTLSCSPISGHRSVSWYQQTPGQGLQFLFEYFSETQRNKGNFPGRFSGRQFSNSRSEMNVSTLELGDSALYLCASRPGLDGYTFGSGTRLTVV.

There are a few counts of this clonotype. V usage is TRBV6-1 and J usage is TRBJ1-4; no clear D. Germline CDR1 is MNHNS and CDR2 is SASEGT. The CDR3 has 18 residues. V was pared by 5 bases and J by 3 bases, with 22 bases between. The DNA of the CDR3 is TGTGCCAGCAGTAACCGGTTTGGGGTGAGGCTTGCTAATGAAAAACTGTTTTTT. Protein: CASSNRFGVRLANEKLFF.

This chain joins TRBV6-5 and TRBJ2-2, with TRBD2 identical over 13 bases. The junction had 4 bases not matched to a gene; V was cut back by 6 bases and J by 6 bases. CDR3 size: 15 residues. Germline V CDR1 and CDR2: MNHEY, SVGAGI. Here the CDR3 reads CASSPGTSGAGELFF. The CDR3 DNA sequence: TGTGCCAGCAGCCCGGGGACTAGCGGGGCCGGGGAGCTGTTTTTT.

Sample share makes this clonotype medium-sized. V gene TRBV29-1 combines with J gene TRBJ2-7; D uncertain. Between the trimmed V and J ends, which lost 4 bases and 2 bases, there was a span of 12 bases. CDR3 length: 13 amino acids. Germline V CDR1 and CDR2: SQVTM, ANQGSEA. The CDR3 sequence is CSVGFTATYEQYF. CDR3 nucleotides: TGCAGCGTTGGTTTCACCGCGACCTACGAGCAGTACTTC.

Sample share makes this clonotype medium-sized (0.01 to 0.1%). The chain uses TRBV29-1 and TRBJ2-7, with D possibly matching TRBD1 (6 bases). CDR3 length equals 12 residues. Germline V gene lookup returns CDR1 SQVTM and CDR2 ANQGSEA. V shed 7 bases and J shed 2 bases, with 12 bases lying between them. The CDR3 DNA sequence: TGCAGCGCCCGGGACAATACCTACGAGCAGTACTTC. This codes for CSARDNTYEQYF.

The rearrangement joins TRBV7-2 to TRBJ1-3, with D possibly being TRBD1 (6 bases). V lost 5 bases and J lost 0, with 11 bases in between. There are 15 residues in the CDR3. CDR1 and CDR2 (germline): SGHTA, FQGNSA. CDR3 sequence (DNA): TGTGCCAGCAGCAGCGACAGGAGCTCTGGAAACACCATATATTTT. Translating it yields CASSSDRSSGNTIYF.

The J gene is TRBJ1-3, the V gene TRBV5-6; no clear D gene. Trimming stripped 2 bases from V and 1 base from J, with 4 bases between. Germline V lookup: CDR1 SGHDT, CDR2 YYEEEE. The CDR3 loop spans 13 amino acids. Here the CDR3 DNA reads TGTGCCAGCAGCTTCGGTTCTGGAAACACCATATATTTT. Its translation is CASSFGSGNTIYF.

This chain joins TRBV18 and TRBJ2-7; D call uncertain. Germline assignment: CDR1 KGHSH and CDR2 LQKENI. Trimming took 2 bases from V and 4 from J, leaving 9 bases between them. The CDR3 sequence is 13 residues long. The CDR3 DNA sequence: TGTGCCAGCTCACCAAGTTTGGGTTACGAGCAGTACTTC. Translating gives CASSPSLGYEQYF.

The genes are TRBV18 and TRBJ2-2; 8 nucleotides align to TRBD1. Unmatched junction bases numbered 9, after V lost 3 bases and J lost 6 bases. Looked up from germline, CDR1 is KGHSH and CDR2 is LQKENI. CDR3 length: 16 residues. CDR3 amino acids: CASSPSGQGGSGELFF. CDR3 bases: TGTGCCAGCTCACCGAGTGGACAGGGTGGTTCCGGGGAGCTGTTTTTT.

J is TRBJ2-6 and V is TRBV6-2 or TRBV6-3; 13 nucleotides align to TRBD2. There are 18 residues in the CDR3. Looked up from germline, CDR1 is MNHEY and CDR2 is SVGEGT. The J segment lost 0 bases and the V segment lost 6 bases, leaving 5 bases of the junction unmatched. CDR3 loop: CASRTTSGRPSGANVLTF. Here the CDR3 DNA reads TGTGCCAGCAGGACGACTAGCGGGAGGCCCTCTGGGGCCAACGTCCTGACTTTC.

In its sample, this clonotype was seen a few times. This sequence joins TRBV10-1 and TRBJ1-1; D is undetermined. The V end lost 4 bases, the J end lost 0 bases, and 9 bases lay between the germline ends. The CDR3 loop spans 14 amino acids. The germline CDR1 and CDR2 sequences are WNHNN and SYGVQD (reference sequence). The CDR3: CASSVGRLNTEAFF. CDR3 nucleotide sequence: TGCGCCAGCAGTGTCGGCAGACTGAACACTGAAGCTTTCTTT.

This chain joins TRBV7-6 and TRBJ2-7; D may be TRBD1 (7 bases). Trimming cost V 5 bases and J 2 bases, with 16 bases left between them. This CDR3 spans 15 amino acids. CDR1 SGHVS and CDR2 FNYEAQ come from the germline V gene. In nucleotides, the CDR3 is TGTGCCAGCAGCGCAGGGTCAGGGGGGACCTACGAGCAGTACTTC. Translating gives CASSAGSGGTYEQYF. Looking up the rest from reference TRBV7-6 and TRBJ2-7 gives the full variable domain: GAGVSQSPRYKVTKRGQDVALRCDPISGHVSLYWYRQALGQGPEFLTYFNYEAQQDKSGLPNDRFSAERPEGSISTLTIQRTEQRDSAMYRCASSAGSGGTYEQYFGPGTRLTVT.

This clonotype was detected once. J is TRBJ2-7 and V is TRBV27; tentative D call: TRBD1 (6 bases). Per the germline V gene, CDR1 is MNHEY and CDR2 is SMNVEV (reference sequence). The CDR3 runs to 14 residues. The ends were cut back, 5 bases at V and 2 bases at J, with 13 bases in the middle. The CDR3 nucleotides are TGTGCCAGCAGTAGAATCCCAGGGGCCTACGAGCAGTACTTC. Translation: CASSRIPGAYEQYF.

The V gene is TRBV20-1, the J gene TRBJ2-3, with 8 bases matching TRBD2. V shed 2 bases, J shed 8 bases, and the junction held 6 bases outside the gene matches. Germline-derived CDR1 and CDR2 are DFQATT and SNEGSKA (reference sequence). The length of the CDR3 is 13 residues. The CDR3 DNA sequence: TGCAGTGCTAGAAAAGCGGGAGTCGGTACGCAGTATTTT. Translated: CSARKAGVGTQYF.

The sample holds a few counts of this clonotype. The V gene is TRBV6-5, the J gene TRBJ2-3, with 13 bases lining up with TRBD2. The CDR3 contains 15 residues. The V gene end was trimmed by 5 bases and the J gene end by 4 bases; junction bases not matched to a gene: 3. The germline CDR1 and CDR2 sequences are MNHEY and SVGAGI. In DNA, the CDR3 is TGTGCCAGCAGTGAACTAGCGGGAGGGCCAGATACGCAGTATTTT. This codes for CASSELAGGPDTQYF.

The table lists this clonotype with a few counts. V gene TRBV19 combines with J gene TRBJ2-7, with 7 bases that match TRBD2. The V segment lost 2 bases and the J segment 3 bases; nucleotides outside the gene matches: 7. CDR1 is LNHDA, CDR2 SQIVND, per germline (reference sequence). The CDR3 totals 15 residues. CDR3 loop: CASSIMGEGRYEQYF. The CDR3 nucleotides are TGTGCCAGTAGTATAATGGGGGAGGGCCGCTACGAGCAGTACTTC.

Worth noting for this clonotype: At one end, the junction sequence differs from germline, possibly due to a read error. The CDR3 region is CAGSEVETQYF. Written as DNA, the CDR3 is TGTGCCGGCAGTGAGGTGGAGACCCAGTACTTC. V gene TRBV7-9 combines with J gene TRBJ2-5; D is undetermined. The germline gives CDR1 SEHNR, CDR2 FQNEAQ (reference sequence). The CDR3 spans 11 residues.

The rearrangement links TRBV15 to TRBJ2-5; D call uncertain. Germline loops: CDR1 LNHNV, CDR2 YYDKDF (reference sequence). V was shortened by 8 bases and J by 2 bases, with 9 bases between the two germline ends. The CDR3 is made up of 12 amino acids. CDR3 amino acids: CATGVFQETQYF. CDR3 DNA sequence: TGTGCCACCGGAGTCTTTCAAGAGACCCAGTACTTC.

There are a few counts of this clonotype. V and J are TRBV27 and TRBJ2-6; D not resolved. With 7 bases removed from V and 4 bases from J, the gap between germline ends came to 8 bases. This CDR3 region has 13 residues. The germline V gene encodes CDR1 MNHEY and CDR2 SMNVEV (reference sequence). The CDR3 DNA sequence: TGTGCCAGCACCTCAACAGGGGCCAACGTCCTGACTTTC. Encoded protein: CASTSTGANVLTF.

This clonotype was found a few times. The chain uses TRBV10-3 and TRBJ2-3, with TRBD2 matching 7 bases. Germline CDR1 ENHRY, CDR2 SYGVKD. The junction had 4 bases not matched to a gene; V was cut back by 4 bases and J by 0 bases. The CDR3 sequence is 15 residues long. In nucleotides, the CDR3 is TGTGCCATCAGTGTAGCGGGTACTAGCACAGATACGCAGTATTTT. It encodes CAISVAGTSTDTQYF.